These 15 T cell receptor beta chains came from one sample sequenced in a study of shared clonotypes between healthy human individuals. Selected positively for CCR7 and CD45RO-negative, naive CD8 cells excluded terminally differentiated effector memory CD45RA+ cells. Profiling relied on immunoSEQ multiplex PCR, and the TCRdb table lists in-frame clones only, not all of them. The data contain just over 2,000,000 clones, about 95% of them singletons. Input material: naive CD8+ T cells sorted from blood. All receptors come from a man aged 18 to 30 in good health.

CDR3 region: CASRVRDRSYNEQFF. The CDR3 region has the DNA TGTGCCAGCAGGGTCCGGGACAGGTCCTACAATGAGCAGTTCTTC. The chain combines TRBV28 with TRBJ2-1; 8 bases line up with TRBD1. In germline, CDR1 is MDHEN, CDR2 SYDVKM. The CDR3 is 15 amino acids. With 6 bases clipped from V and 1 base from J, the junction kept 5 bases outside the gene matches.

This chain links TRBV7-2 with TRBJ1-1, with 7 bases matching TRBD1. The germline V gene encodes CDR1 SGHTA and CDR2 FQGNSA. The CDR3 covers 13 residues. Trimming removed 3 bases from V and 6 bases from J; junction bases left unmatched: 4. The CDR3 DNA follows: TGTGCCAGCAGCTTCGACAGGGCCCCTGAAGCTTTCTTT. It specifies CASSFDRAPEAFF.

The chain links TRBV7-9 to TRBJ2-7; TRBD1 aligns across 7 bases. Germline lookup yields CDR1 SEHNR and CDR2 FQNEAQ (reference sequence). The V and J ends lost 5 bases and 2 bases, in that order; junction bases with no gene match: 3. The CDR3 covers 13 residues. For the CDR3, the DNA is TGTGCCAGCAGCCACGGGACAGCCTACGAGCAGTACTTC. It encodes CASSHGTAYEQYF.

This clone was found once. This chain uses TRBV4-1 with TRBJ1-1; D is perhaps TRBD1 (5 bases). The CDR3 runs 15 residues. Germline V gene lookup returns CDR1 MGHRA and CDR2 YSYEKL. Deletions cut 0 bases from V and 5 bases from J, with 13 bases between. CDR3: CASSQDRWGETEAFF. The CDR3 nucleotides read TGCGCCAGCAGCCAAGATCGTTGGGGGGAGACTGAAGCTTTCTTT.

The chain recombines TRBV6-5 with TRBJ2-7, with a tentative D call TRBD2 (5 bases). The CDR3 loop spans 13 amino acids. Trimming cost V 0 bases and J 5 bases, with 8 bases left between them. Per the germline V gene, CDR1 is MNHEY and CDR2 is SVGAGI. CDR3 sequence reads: CASSYSTRDEQYF. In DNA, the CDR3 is TGTGCCAGCAGTTACTCGACGCGGGACGAGCAGTACTTC.

The CDR3, as DNA: TGCAGCGTGGCCGGACATGGGGTAGCTTTCTTT. Amino acids: CSVAGHGVAFF. The rearrangement joins TRBV29-1 to TRBJ1-1, with D possibly matching TRBD1 (5 bases). Germline CDR1 and CDR2: SQVTM and ANQGSEA. V was pared by 6 bases and J by 10 bases, with 15 bases between. The CDR3 is 11 residues long.

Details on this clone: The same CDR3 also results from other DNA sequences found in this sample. The DNA for the CDR3 is TGCAGCGTTGTAGGGACTCGCTCCTACGAGCAGTACTTC. Amino acid sequence: CSVVGTRSYEQYF. The chain couples TRBV29-1 to TRBJ2-7; the D gene is possibly TRBD2 (6 bases). Germline loops: CDR1 SQVTM, CDR2 ANQGSEA. With 4 bases removed from V and 0 bases from J, the gap between germline ends came to 10 bases. The CDR3 has 13 residues.

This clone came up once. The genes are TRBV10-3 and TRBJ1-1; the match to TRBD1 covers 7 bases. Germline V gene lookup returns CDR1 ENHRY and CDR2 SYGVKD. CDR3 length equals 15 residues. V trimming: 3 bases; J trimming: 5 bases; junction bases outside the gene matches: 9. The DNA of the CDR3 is TGTGCCATCAGTGATCCCTTCGACAGGGATACTGAAGCTTTCTTT. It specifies CAISDPFDRDTEAFF.

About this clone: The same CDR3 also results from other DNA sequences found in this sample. CDR3 protein: CASSLVALSYEQYF. CDR3 coding DNA: TGTGCCAGCAGCTTAGTGGCCCTCTCCTACGAGCAGTACTTC. The rearrangement uses TRBV7-9 and TRBJ2-7, with D hard to call. CDR1 and CDR2 (germline): SEHNR, FQNEAQ (reference sequence). Trimming removed 1 base from V and 0 bases from J, with 7 bases in between. The CDR3 length is 14 residues.

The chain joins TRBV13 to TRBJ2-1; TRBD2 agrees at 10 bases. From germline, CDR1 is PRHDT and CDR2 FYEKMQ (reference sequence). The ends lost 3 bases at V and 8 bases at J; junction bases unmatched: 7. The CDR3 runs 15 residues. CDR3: CASSFQRGGHYEQFF. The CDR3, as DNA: TGTGCCAGCAGCTTCCAGCGGGGGGGCCATTATGAGCAGTTCTTC.

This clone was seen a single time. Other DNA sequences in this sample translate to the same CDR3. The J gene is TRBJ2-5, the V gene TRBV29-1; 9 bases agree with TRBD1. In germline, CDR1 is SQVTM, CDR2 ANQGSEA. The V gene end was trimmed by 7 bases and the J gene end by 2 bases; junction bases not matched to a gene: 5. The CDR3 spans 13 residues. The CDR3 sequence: CSARTGVQETQYF. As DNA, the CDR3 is TGCAGCGCCCGGACAGGGGTTCAAGAGACCCAGTACTTC. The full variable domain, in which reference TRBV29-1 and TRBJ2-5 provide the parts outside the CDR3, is SAVISQKPSRDICQRGTSLTIQCQVDSQVTMMFWYRQQPGQSLTLIATANQGSEATYESGFVIDKFPISRPNLTFSTLTVSNMSPEDSSIYLCSARTGVQETQYFGPGTRLLVL.

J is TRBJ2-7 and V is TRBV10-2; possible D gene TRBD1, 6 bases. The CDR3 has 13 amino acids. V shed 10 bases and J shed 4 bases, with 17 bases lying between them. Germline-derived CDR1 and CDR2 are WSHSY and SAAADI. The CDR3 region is CATSGHPSYEQYF. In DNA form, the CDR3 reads TGCGCCACCTCGGGACATCCAAGTTACGAGCAGTACTTC.

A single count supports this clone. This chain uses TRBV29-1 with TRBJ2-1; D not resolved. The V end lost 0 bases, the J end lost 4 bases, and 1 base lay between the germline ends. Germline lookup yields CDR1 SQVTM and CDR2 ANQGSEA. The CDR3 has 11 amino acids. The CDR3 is CSVEEYNEQFF. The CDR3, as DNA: TGCAGCGTTGAAGAGTACAATGAGCAGTTCTTC.

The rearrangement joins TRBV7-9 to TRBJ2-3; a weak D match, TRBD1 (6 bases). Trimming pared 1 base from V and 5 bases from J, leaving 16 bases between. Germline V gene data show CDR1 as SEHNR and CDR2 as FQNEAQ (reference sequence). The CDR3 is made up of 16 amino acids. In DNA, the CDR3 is TGTGCCAGCAGCTTAGAGGCTGGGGGCCCGGGAGATACGCAGTATTTT. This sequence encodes CASSLEAGGPGDTQYF. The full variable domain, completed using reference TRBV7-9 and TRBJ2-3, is DTGVSQNPRHKITKRGQNVTFRCDPISEHNRLYWYRQTLGQGPEFLTYFQNEAQLEKSRLLSDRFSAERPKGSFSTLEIQRTEQGDSAMYLCASSLEAGGPGDTQYFGPGTRLTVL.

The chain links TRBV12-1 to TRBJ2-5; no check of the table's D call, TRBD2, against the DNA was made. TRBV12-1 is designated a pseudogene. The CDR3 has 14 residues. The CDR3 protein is CASSLDSSEETQYF. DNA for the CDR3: TGTGCCAGCAGCTTGGACTCGTCTGAAGAGACCCAGTACTTC.